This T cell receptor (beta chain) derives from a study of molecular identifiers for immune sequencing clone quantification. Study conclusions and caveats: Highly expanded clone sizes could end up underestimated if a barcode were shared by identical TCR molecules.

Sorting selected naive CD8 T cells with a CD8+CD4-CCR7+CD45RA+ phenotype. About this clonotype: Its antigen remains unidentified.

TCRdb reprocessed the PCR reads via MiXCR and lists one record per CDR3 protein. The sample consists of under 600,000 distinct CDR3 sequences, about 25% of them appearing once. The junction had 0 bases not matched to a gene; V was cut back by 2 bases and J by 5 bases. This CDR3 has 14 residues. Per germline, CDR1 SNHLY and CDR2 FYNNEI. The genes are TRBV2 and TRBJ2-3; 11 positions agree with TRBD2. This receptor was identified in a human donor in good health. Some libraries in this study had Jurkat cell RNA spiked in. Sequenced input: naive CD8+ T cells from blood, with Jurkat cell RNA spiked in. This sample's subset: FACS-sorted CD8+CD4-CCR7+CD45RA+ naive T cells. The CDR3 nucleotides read TGTGCCAGCAGTGAACTAGCGGGGGGAGATACGCAGTATTTT. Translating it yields CASSELAGGDTQYF.